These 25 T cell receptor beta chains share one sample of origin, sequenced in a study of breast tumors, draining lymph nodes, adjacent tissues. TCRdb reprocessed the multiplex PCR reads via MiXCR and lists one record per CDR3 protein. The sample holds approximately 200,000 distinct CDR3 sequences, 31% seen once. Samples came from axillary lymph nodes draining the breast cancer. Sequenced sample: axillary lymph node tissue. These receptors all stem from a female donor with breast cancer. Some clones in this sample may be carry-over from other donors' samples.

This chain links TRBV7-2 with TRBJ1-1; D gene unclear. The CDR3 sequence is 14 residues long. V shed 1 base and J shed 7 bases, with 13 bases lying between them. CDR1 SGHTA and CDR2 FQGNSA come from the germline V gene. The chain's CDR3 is CASSLVGRSIEAFF. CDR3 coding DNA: TGTGCCAGCAGCTTAGTAGGGAGGTCGATTGAAGCTTTCTTT.

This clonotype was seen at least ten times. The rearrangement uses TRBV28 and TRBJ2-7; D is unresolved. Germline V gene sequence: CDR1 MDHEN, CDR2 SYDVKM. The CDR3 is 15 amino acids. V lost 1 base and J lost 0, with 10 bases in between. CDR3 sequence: CASSLSSLGSYEQYF. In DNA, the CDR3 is TGTGCCAGCAGTTTATCCTCCTTGGGCTCCTACGAGCAGTACTTC.

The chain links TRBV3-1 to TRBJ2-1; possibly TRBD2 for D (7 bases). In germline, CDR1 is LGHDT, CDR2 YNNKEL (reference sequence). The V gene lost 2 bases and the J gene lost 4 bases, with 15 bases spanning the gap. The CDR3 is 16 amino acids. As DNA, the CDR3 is TGTGCCAGCAGCCAAATCGGGGGGCGAGGTTACAATGAGCAGTTCTTC. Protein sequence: CASSQIGGRGYNEQFF.

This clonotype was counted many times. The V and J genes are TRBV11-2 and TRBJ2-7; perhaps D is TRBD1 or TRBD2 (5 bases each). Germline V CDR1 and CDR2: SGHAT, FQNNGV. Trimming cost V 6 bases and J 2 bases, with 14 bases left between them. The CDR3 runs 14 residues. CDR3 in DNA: TGTGCCAGCAGTCCCGGGGCAGGTACCTACGAGCAGTACTTC. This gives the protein CASSPGAGTYEQYF.

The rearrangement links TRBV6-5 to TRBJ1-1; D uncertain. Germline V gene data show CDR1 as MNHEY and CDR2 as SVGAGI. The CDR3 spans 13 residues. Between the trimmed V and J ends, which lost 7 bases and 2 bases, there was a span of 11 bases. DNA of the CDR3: TGTGCCAGCAAACAAGCGGGAAACACTGAAGCTTTCTTT. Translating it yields CASKQAGNTEAFF.

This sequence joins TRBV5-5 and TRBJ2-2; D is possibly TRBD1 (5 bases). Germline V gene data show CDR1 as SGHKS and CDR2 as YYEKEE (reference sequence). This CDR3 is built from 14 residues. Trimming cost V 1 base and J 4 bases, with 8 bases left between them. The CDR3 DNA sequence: TGTGCCAGCAGCTTGCAGGGAACCACCGGGGAGCTGTTTTTT. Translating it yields CASSLQGTTGELFF.

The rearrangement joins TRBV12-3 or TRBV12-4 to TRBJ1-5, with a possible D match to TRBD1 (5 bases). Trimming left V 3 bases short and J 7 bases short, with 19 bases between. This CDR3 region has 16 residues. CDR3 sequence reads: CASSFARQGPTQPQHF. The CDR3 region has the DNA TGTGCCAGCAGTTTCGCGAGGCAGGGCCCAACCCAGCCCCAGCATTTT.

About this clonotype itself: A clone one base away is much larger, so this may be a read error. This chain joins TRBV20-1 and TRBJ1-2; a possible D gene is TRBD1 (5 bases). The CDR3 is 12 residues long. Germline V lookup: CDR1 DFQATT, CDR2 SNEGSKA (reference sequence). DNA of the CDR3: TGCAGTGCTAGCCCACAGGACTATGGCTCCACCTTC. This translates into CSASPQDYGSTF.

The CDR3 region is CASSGRTGNGYTF. The CDR3 DNA reads as TGTGCCAGCAGTGGACGGACAGGGAATGGCTACACCTTC. The chain uses TRBV7-8 and TRBJ1-2; 8 bases fit TRBD1. The CDR3 contains 13 residues. The V and J ends lost 6 bases and 6 bases, in that order; junction bases with no gene match: 6. Germline-derived CDR1 and CDR2 are SGHVS and FQNEAQ.

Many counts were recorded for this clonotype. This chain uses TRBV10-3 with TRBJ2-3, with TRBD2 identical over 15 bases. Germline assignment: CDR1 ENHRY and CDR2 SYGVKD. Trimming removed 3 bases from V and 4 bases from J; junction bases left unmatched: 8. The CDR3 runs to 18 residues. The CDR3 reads CAISEGTSGRMGADTQYF. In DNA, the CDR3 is TGTGCCATCAGTGAAGGGACTAGCGGGAGGATGGGAGCAGATACGCAGTATTTT.

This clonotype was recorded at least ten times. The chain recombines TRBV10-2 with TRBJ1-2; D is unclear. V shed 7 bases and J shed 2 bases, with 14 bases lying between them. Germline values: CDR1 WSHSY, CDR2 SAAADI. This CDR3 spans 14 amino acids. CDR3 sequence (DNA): TGCGCCAGCATGTCCACGACGGAAAACTATGGCTACACCTTC. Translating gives CASMSTTENYGYTF.

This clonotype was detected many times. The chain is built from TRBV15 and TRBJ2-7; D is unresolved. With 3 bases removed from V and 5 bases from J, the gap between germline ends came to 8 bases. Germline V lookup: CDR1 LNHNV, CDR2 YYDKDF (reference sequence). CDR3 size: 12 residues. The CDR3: CATSRTGDEQYF. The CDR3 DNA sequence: TGTGCCACCAGCAGGACCGGAGACGAGCAGTACTTC.

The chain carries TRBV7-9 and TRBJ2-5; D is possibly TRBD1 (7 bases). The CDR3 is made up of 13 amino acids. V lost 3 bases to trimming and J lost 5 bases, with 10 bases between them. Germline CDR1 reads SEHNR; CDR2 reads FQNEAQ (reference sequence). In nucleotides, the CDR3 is TGTGCCAGCAGCTTGGAGGGGGCCGAGACCCAGTACTTC. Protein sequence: CASSLEGAETQYF.

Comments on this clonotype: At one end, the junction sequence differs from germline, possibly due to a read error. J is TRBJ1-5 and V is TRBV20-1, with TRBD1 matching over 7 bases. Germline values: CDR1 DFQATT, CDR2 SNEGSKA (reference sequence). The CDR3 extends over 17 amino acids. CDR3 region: CSAREARDSSSDQPQHF. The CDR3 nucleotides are TGCAGTGCTAGAGAGGCCCGGGACAGTTCTAGCGATCAGCCCCAGCATTTT.

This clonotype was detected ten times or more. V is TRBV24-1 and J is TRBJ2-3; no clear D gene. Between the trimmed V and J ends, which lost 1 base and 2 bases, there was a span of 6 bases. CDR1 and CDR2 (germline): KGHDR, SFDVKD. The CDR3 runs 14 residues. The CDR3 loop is CATSDFHITDTQYF. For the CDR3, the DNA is TGTGCCACCAGTGATTTCCACATCACAGATACGCAGTATTTT.

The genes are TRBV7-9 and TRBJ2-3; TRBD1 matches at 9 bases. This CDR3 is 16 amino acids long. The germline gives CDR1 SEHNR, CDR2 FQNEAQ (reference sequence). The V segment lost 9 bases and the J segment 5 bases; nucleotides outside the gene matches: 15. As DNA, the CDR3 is TGTGCCAGTCATACAGGGGGCACAGAGGGGCAAGATACGCAGTATTTT. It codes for CASHTGGTEGQDTQYF.

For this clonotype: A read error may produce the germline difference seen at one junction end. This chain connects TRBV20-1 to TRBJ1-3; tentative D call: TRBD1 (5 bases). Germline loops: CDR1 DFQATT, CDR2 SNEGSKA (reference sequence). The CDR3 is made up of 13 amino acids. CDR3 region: CSARGGDGYTIYF. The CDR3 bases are TGCAGTGCTAGAGGCGGGGACGGGTACACCATATATTTC.

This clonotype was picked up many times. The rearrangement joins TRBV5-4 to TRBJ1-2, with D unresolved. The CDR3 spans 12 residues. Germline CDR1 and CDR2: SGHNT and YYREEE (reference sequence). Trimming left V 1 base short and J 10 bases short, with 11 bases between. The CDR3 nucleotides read TGTGCCAGCAGCTTGTCCGGCGGGGTCTACACCTTC. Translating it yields CASSLSGGVYTF.

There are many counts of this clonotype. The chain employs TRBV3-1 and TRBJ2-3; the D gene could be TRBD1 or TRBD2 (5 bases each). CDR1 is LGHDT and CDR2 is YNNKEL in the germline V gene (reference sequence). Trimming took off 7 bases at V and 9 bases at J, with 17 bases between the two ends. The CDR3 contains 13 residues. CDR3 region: CASMRDGVGTQYF. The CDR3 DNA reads TGTGCCAGCATGAGGGACGGGGTGGGGACGCAGTATTTT.

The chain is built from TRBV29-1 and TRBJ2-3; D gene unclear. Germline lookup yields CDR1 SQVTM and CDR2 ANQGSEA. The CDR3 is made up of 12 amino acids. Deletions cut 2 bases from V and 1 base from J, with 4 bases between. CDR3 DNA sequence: TGCAGCGTTGAATGGGGCACAGATACGCAGTATTTT. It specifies CSVEWGTDTQYF.

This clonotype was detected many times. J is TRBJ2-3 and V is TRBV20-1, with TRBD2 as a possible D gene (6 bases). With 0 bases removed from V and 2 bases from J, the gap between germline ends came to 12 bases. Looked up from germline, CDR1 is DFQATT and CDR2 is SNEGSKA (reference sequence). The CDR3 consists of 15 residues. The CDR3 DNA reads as TGCAGTGCTAGAGATAGAGGACTATTCACAGATACGCAGTATTTT. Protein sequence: CSARDRGLFTDTQYF.

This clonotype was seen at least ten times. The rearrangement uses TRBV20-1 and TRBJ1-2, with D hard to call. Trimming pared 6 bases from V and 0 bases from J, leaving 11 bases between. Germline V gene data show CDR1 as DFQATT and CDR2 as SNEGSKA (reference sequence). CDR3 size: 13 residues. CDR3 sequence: CSAPWDSNYGYTF. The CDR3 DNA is TGCAGTGCCCCGTGGGATTCTAACTATGGCTACACCTTC.

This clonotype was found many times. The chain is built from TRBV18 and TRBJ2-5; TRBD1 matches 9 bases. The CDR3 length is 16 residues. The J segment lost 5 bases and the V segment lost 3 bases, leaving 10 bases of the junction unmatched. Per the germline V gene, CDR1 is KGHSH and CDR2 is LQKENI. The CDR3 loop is CASSPPGQGVWETQYF. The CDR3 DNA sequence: TGTGCCAGCTCACCTCCGGGACAGGGTGTCTGGGAGACCCAGTACTTC. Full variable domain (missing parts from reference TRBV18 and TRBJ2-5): NAGVMQNPRHLVRRRGQEARLRCSPMKGHSHVYWYRQLPEEGLKFMVYLQKENIIDESGMPKERFSAEFPKEGPSILRIQQVVRGDSAAYFCASSPPGQGVWETQYFGPGTRLLVL.

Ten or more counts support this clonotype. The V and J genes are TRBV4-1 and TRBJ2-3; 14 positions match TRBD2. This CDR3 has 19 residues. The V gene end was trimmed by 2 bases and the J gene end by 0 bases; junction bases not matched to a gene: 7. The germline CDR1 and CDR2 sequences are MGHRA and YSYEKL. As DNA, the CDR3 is TGCGCCAGCAGCCAAAGAGCCGGGACTAGCGGGGGTAGCACAGATACGCAGTATTTT. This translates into CASSQRAGTSGGSTDTQYF.

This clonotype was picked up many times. This chain's CDR3 is CASSIAGGLSYEQYF. DNA of the CDR3: TGTGCCAGTAGTATAGCCGGCGGGCTCTCCTACGAGCAGTACTTC. V gene TRBV19 combines with J gene TRBJ2-7; tentative D call: TRBD2 (5 bases). CDR1 and CDR2 (germline): LNHDA, SQIVND (reference sequence). Trimming stripped 1 base from V and 0 bases from J, with 10 bases between. There are 15 residues in the CDR3.